This TCR beta chain was sequenced during a study of T cell responses to AZD1222 COVID-19 vaccine. Data came from immunoSEQ multiplex PCR; TCRdb stores just in-frame clones and leaves some out. The sample holds some 140,000 clones, more than 85% seen once. With 1 base clipped from V and 3 bases from J, the junction kept 8 bases outside the gene matches. Germline CDR1 is SGHTA and CDR2 is FQGNSA. The CDR3 contains 16 residues. The source of this sequence is an adult in good health. The chain couples TRBV7-2 to TRBJ2-5; 7 bases fit TRBD2. Source: peripheral blood, taken on day 0 of AZD1222 vaccination. CDR3 DNA: TGTGCCAGCAGCTTAGTTCCTAGCGGAACAAAAGAGACCCAGTACTTC. This translates into CASSLVPSGTKETQYF.